The rows below give T cell receptor beta chains drawn from one sample of a study of T-cell reconstitution after alpha-beta-depleted transplantation in children. MiXCR, applied by TCRdb to the PCR reads, yields one record per CDR3 protein. Of fewer than 700,000 distinct CDR3 sequences in the sample, 13% were seen once. The sequencing used PBMCs, mostly from graft donor cells, collected 360 days after TCRalphabeta/CD19-depleted stem cell transplant. These receptors came from a male patient younger than 18 who had a stem cell transplant for acute myeloid leukemia, so the T cells may come from the graft donor. Each CDR3 is given with its conserved first and last residue.

v_call,j_call,cdr3_aa
TRBV19,TRBJ2-2,CASRTGWNTGELFF
TRBV6-1,TRBJ2-1,CASSTGQGFYNEQFF
TRBV20-1,TRBJ2-7,CSASDRGRYEQYF
TRBV5-1,TRBJ2-3,CASSPFLGLAGGSGTQYF
TRBV4-3,TRBJ1-1,CASSQGRSNTEAFF
TRBV7-2,TRBJ2-7,CASSFTLLPSYEQYF
TRBV29-1,TRBJ2-7,CSVVVGGPSYEQYF
TRBV6-5,TRBJ2-2,CASSYFYHLAGELFF
TRBV28,TRBJ2-7,CASTPGTSGHPYEQYF
TRBV6-9,TRBJ2-2,CASSFTKTSGITIRPTGELFF
TRBV7-3,TRBJ2-3,CASSLTPGNTQYF
TRBV12-3/TRBV12-4,TRBJ2-5,CASSLLAYAGQETQYF
TRBV4-1,TRBJ2-3,CASSQGGSRLAGNPRDTQYF
TRBV28,TRBJ2-1,CASSAWETGGDEQFF
TRBV29-1,TRBJ1-2,CSVAFAYGYTF
TRBV7-2,TRBJ2-5,CASSPQAGGPQETQYF
TRBV10-3,TRBJ2-1,CAISLTGVAQYNEQFF
TRBV7-6,TRBJ2-1,CASSPRDATDEQFF
TRBV7-2,TRBJ2-7,CASSLALIYEQYF
TRBV5-1,TRBJ2-1,CASSVEGLAATAYNEQFF
TRBV3-1,TRBJ2-5,CASSHLRSDQETQYF
TRBV2,TRBJ2-2,CASRVDRGYTGELFF
TRBV4-1,TRBJ2-4,CASSGTLAGDPKNIQYF
TRBV5-6,TRBJ2-2,CASSSPDRVYTGELFF
TRBV7-2,TRBJ2-7,CASSRDAVSYEQYF
TRBV5-6,TRBJ2-7,CASSLTRGPYEQYF
TRBV6-2/TRBV6-3,TRBJ2-1,CASSHKRGGYNEQFF
TRBV11-2,TRBJ2-5,CASSLAASQETQYF
TRBV29-1,TRBJ2-2,CSVEGYTGELFF
TRBV6-1,TRBJ1-5,CASRGGRSQPQHF
TRBV29-1,TRBJ2-5,CSVETLEGGQETQYF
TRBV19,TRBJ2-1,CASSGPDRDRTSGSSDNEQFF
TRBV7-2,TRBJ2-3,CASSTFLAGGPDTQYF
TRBV29-1,TRBJ1-5,CSVATGVGSNQPQHF
TRBV20-1,TRBJ2-1,CSASRIGSSYNEQFF
TRBV29-1,TRBJ2-1,CSVPTGISGNEQFF
TRBV7-3,TRBJ2-1,CASSLNPTGENEQFF
TRBV25-1,TRBJ2-3,CASSDPRQGSTDTQYF
TRBV6-5,TRBJ2-7,CASSYTGAGGAGSYEQYF
TRBV28,TRBJ2-7,CASSLTGPSSYEQYF
TRBV7-2,TRBJ2-7,CASSFIGGGGSYEQYF
TRBV5-5,TRBJ2-7,CASSLGAGRLLYEQYF
TRBV5-1,TRBJ1-2,CASSLEFYGYTF
TRBV6-2/TRBV6-3,TRBJ2-1,CASSYVAGEKVSYNEQFF
TRBV25-1,TRBJ1-4,CASSEWGSGRNEKLFF
TRBV5-6,TRBJ2-6,CASSYGGPGANVLTF
TRBV7-3,TRBJ2-7,CASSRNPSSGSYEQYF
TRBV6-2/TRBV6-3,TRBJ1-5,CASSLGTGPSNQPQHF
TRBV19,TRBJ2-1,CASSSRGGTGYNEQFF
TRBV20-1,TRBJ2-7,CSAHGQGTYEQYF
TRBV5-1,TRBJ2-2,CASSFFGLADNTGELFF
TRBV10-3,TRBJ2-7,CAIKSALYEQYF
TRBV6-2/TRBV6-3,TRBJ2-2,CASLNGRNTGELFF